Shown below are 18 T cell receptor beta chains from a single sample sequenced in a study of T cells in women clearing cervical HPV infection. Repertoires were generated with immunoSEQ multiplex PCR, while TCRdb's copy carries only in-frame clones and drops some. The table for this sample gives roughly 36,000 clones. The sequenced material came from blood buffy coat. The receptors stem from a woman between 18 and 75 years old with a cervical HPV16 infection that either progressed to CIN3+ or cleared (not recorded which).

With regard to this clone: From the germline J gene comes the end of the CDR3, since the read stops 3 residues before it. The chain carries TRBV30 and TRBJ1-1, with D possibly TRBD1 on 5 matching bases. V dropped 5 bases and J dropped 6 bases, with 13 bases sitting between them. This CDR3 region has 12 residues. The germline gives CDR1 GTSNPN, CDR2 SVGIG (reference sequence). CDR3: CAWVREEAEAFF. The sequenced CDR3 bases are TGTGCCTGGGTCAGGGAAGAGGCTGAA.

CDR3: CSAARENTEAFF. CDR3 DNA, as far as it was read: TGCAGTGCAGCCCGAGAGAACACTGAA. The V call is TRBV20-1, the J call TRBJ1-1; D is ambiguous. The sequenced fragment ends 3 residues before the CDR3 boundary, so the rest is inferred from the germline J gene. The CDR3 extends over 12 amino acids. Germline V gene lookup returns CDR1 DFQATT and CDR2 SNEGSKA (reference sequence). V was clipped by 6 bases and J by 1 base, with 9 bases between them.

Concerning this clone itself: The CDR3 end falls 3 residues outside the read, so it is completed with the germline J gene. V and J are TRBV5-6 and TRBJ1-2; 7 positions match TRBD1. CDR3 length: 15 amino acids. Germline V CDR1 and CDR2: SGHDT, YYEEEE. After removal of 4 bases from V and 2 bases from J, the junction contained 8 bases not matched to a gene. The chain's CDR3 is CASSEPGQMNYGYTF. Incomplete CDR3 DNA: TGTGCCAGCAGCGAGCCGGGACAGATGAACTATGGC.

As regards this clone: Read data end 3 residues before the CDR3 end; the end is taken from the germline J gene. Other DNA sequences in this specimen translate into the identical CDR3. The rearrangement links TRBV5-1 to TRBJ1-1; a possible D gene is TRBD1 (6 bases). CDR3 size: 13 residues. The V gene's germline CDR1 is SGHRS and CDR2 YFSETQ. The CDR3 loop is CASSLGTVPGAFF. The CDR3 DNA, read in part, is TGCGCCAGCAGCTTGGGGACAGTGCCTGGA. The full variable domain, rest sourced from reference TRBV5-1 and TRBJ1-1, is KAGVTQTPRYLIKTRGQQVTLSCSPISGHRSVSWYQQTPGQGLQFLFEYFSETQRNKGNFPGRFSGRQFSNSRSEMNVSTLELGDSALYLCASSLGTVPGAFFGQGTRLTVV.

Turning to this clone: The sequenced fragment ends 3 residues before the CDR3 boundary, so the rest is inferred from the germline J gene. The V gene is TRBV2, the J gene TRBJ2-7; 8 nucleotides align to TRBD1. The germline V gene has CDR1 SNHLY and CDR2 FYNNEI. The CDR3 loop spans 13 amino acids. V dropped 4 bases and J dropped 5; count of bases not matched to a gene: 4. CDR3 loop: CASSVDRENEQYF. CDR3 DNA (partial): TGTGCCAGCAGTGTGGACAGGGAGAACGAG.

About this clone: The read gets to within 3 residues of the CDR3 end, and the germline J gene fills in the rest. The chain uses TRBV7-7 and TRBJ2-4, with D perhaps TRBD1 (6 bases). Germline loops: CDR1 SSHAT, CDR2 FNYEAQ (reference sequence). Trimming took 5 bases from V and 4 from J, leaving 18 bases between them. This CDR3 has 16 residues. CDR3 residues: CASSTGFPDPKNIQYF. The part of the CDR3 DNA that was read is TGTGCCAGCAGCACAGGGTTCCCCGACCCTAAAAACATT.

For this clone: Sequencing ends 3 residues short of the CDR3 end; the germline J gene provides the rest. The chain carries TRBV2 and TRBJ1-1; 9 nucleotides match TRBD1. Germline assignment: CDR1 SNHLY and CDR2 FYNNEI. V shed 3 bases and J 4 bases; nucleotides not matched to a gene: 3. CDR3 length: 14 residues. The covered CDR3 bases are TGTGCCAGCAGTGATGGACAGGGGCGCACTGAA. This codes for CASSDGQGRTE. The complete CDR3 sequence is CASSDGQGRTEAFF.

Concerning this clone itself: The read gets to within 3 residues of the CDR3 end, and the germline J gene fills in the rest. The chain carries TRBV7-2 and TRBJ1-2, with a possible D match to TRBD1 (6 bases). Germline values: CDR1 SGHTA, CDR2 FQGNSA. The CDR3 consists of 15 residues. CDR3 DNA, as far as it was read: TGTGCCAGCAGCCCGCACCCGGGGGGCACAGATACC. This translates into CASSPHPGGTDT. The entire CDR3 sequence reads CASSPHPGGTDTYTF. Looking up the rest from reference TRBV7-2 and TRBJ1-2 gives the full variable domain: GAGVSQSPSNKVTEKGKDVELRCDPISGHTALYWYRQSLGQGLEFLIYFQGNSAPDKSGLPSDRFSAERTGGSVSTLTIQRTQQEDSAVYLCASSPHPGGTDTYTFGSGTRLTVV.

Points on this clone: The CDR3 end lies 3 residues beyond the end of the read and is filled in from the germline J gene. This chain joins TRBV19 and TRBJ1-1; TRBD1 matches at 7 bases. Germline lookup yields CDR1 LNHDA and CDR2 SQIVND (reference sequence). The CDR3 totals 15 residues. The CDR3 protein is CASSMSRDSNYGAFF. The covered CDR3 bases are TGTGCCAGTAGTATGTCCCGGGACAGCAACTATGGC.

With regard to this clone: With the read ending 3 residues before the CDR3 end, the germline J gene is used to fill in that end. The V call is TRBV7-6, the J call TRBJ1-1; 10 bases are shared with TRBD1. The V and J ends lost 5 bases and 3 bases, in that order; junction bases with no gene match: 15. The CDR3 covers 18 residues. Germline CDR1 reads SGHVS; CDR2 reads FNYEAQ. The DNA read from the CDR3 is TGTGCCAGCAGCCCTCTTCCGGGACAGGGGCCGGAGGACACTGAA. Protein sequence: CASSPLPGQGPEDTE. The CDR3 as a whole reads CASSPLPGQGPEDTEAFF.

Concerning this clone: The observed sequence ends 3 residues before the CDR3 terminus, with the missing tail filled in from the germline J gene. V is TRBV30 and J is TRBJ2-3; D possibly corresponds to TRBD1 (6 bases). The germline CDR1 and CDR2 sequences are GTSNPN and SVGIG (reference sequence). V lost 8 bases, J lost 2 bases, and 11 bases lay in between. CDR3 size: 12 residues. Partial CDR3 DNA: TGTGCCAACGGGGACACCACAGATACG. Its protein is CANGDTTDT. The whole CDR3 is CANGDTTDTQYF.

The DNA read from the CDR3 is TGTGCCAGCAGCCGTACGGCGGGGGAGACG. This encodes CASSRTAGET. The full CDR3 protein reads CASSRTAGETQYF. V is TRBV7-6 and J is TRBJ2-3, with 7 bases matching TRBD2. The read halts 3 residues ahead of the CDR3 end, with the missing end drawn from the germline J gene. Germline lookup yields CDR1 SGHVS and CDR2 FNYEAQ. The CDR3 runs 13 residues. Full variable domain (missing parts from reference TRBV7-6 and TRBJ2-3): GAGVSQSPRYKVTKRGQDVALRCDPISGHVSLYWYRQALGQGPEFLTYFNYEAQQDKSGLPNDRFSAERPEGSISTLTIQRTEQRDSAMYRCASSRTAGETQYFGPGTRLTVL.

Concerning this clone itself: The CDR3 extends 3 residues past the end of the read, so its final part is completed from the germline J gene. The chain links TRBV5-6 to TRBJ2-1, with TRBD1 matching 7 bases. The CDR3 has 14 residues. Germline CDR1 is SGHDT and CDR2 is YYEEEE. Trimming removed 2 bases from V and 7 bases from J; junction bases left unmatched: 6. This CDR3 is CASSFVGRGNEQFF. CDR3 DNA, as far as it was read: TGTGCCAGCAGCTTTGTAGGCAGGGGGAATGAG.

Concerning this clone: Coverage ceases 3 residues before the CDR3 finishes, and the germline J gene fills in the end. The chain has TRBV6-1 and TRBJ2-7; 7 bases are shared with TRBD2. CDR1 and CDR2 from the germline V gene are MNHNS and SASEGT. V shed 4 bases, J shed 4 bases, and the junction held 7 bases outside the gene matches. The CDR3 consists of 14 residues. The CDR3 reads CASSGLAREYEQYF. The CDR3 bases that were read are TGTGCCAGCAGTGGACTAGCCAGGGAGTACGAG.

About this clone: The read gets to within 3 residues of the CDR3 end, and the germline J gene fills in the rest. The gene calls are TRBV30 and TRBJ1-6; TRBD1 is a possible D gene (5 bases). From germline, CDR1 is GTSNPN and CDR2 SVGIG (reference sequence). V lost 3 bases to trimming and J lost 8 bases, with 20 bases between them. This CDR3 spans 16 amino acids. The sequenced CDR3 bases are TGTGCCTGGAGAGCCCCCTTCCTGGGCAGGGATTCACCC. This encodes CAWRAPFLGRDSP. The complete CDR3 protein is CAWRAPFLGRDSPLHF.

Note on this clone: The read stops 3 residues short of the end of the CDR3; the missing end is completed from the germline J gene. J is TRBJ2-7 and V is TRBV7-6; D unresolved. V shed 1 base and J shed 0 bases, with 4 bases lying between them. This CDR3 is 13 amino acids long. Germline V gene lookup returns CDR1 SGHVS and CDR2 FNYEAQ. CDR3 bases read: TGTGCCAGCAGCTTAGGCGCCTCCTACGAG. This encodes CASSLGASYE. The entire CDR3 is CASSLGASYEQYF.

CDR3 loop: CASTKEKRGNTEAFF. The part of the CDR3 DNA that was read is TGTGCCAGCACTAAGGAAAAGCGGGGGAACACTGAA. J is TRBJ1-1 and V is TRBV11-2; D gene uncertain. With the read ending 3 residues before the CDR3 end, the germline J gene is used to fill in that end. Looked up from germline, CDR1 is SGHAT and CDR2 is FQNNGV. Trimming removed 7 bases from V and 1 base from J, with 16 bases in between. This CDR3 has 15 residues.

Notes on this clone: Sequencing ends 3 residues short of the CDR3 end; the germline J gene provides the rest. The rearrangement uses TRBV10-3 and TRBJ2-7; D may correspond to TRBD1 or TRBD2 (5 bases each). The V and J ends lost 8 bases and 3 bases respectively, with 20 bases between them. The CDR3 loop spans 15 amino acids. Germline values: CDR1 ENHRY, CDR2 SYGVKD. CDR3 DNA, as far as it was read: TGTGCCATCGCACTTCTTCTCCCGAGGGGCTACGAG. Its protein is CAIALLLPRGYE. The CDR3, in full, reads CAIALLLPRGYEQYF.